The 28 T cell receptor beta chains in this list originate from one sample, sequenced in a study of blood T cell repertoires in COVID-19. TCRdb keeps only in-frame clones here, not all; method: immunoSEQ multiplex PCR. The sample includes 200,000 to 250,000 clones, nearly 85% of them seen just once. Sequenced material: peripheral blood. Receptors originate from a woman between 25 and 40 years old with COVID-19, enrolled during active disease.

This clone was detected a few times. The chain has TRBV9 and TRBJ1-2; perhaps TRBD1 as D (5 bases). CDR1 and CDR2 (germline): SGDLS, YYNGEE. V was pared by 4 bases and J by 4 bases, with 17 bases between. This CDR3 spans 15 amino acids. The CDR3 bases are TGTGCCAGCAGCCCCCGACAGACCCCTATCTATGGCTACACCTTC. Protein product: CASSPRQTPIYGYTF.

As DNA, the CDR3 is TGCGCCAGCAGCTTGGATCTTCCGGGACTCAACACTGAAGCTTTCTTT. Translating it yields CASSLDLPGLNTEAFF. The chain has TRBV5-1 and TRBJ1-1, with D maybe TRBD1 (5 bases). The CDR3 loop spans 16 amino acids. V was cut by 0 bases and J by 2 bases, with 14 bases left in between. Germline CDR1 reads SGHRS; CDR2 reads YFSETQ.

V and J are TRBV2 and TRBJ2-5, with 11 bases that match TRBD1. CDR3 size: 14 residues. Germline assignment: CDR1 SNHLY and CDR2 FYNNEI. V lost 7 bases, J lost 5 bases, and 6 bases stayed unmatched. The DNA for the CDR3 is TGTGCCAGCACCCGGGACAGGGGGTTGGAGACCCAGTACTTC. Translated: CASTRDRGLETQYF.

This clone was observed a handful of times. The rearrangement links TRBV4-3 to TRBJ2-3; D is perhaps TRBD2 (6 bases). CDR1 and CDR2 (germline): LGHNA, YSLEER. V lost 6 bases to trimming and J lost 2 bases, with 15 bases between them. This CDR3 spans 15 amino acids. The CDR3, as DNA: TGCGCCAGCAGTCCCAACCGGGGGAACACAGATACGCAGTATTTT. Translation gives CASSPNRGNTDTQYF.

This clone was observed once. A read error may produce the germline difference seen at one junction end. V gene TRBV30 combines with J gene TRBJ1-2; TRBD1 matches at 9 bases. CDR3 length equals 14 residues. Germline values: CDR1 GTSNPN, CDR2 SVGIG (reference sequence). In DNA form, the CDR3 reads TGTGCCTGGAGCGACCAAGGGACAGGGTATGCCTACACCTTC. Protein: CAWSDQGTGYAYTF. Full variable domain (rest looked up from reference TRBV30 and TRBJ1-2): SQTIHQWPATLVQPVGSPLSLECTVEGTSNPNLYWYRQAAGRGLQLLFYSVGIGQISSEVPQNLSASRPQDRQFILSSKKLLLSDSGFYLCAWSDQGTGYAYTFGSGTRLTVV.

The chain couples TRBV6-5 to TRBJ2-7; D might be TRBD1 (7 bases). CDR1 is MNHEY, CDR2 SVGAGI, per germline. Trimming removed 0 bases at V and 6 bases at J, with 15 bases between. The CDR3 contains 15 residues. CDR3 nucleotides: TGTGCCAGCAGTTACTCGGGCCAGGGGGGAATCGAGCAGTACTTC. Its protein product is CASSYSGQGGIEQYF.

The CDR3 is CATSDATGTGAYGYTF. DNA for the CDR3: TGTGCCACCAGTGATGCTACCGGGACAGGGGCCTATGGCTACACCTTC. The chain uses TRBV24-1 and TRBJ1-2; 10 bases agree with TRBD1. CDR3 length: 16 residues. The V gene end was trimmed by 3 bases and the J gene end by 4 bases; junction bases not matched to a gene: 7. In germline, CDR1 is KGHDR, CDR2 SFDVKD.

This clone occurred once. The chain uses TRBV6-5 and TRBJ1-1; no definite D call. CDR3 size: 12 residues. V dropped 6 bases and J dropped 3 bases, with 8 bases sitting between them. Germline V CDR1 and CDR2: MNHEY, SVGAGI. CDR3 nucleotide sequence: TGTGCCAGCAGAAACAGTCACACTGAAGCTTTCTTT. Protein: CASRNSHTEAFF.

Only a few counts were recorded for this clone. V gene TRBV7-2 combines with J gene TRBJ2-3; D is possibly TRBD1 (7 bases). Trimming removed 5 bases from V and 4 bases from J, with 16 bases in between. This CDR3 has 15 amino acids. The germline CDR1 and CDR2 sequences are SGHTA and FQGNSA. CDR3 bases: TGTGCCAGCAGCCAAAGGAGCAGGGGGGCAGATACGCAGTATTTT. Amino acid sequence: CASSQRSRGADTQYF.

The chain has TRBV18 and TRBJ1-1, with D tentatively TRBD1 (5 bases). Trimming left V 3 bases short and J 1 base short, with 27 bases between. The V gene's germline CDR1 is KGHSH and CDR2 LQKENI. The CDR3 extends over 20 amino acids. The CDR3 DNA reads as TGTGCCAGCTCACCGAAGGATGATGGGACTAAAGTTCGGCCGAACACTGAAGCTTTCTTT. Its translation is CASSPKDDGTKVRPNTEAFF.

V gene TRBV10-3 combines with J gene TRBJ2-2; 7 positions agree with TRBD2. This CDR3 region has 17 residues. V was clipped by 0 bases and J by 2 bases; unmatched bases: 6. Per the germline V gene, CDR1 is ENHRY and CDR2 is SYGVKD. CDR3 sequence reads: CAISESVGTTNTGELFF. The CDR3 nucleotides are TGTGCCATCAGTGAGTCTGTAGGGACTACCAACACCGGGGAGCTGTTTTTT.

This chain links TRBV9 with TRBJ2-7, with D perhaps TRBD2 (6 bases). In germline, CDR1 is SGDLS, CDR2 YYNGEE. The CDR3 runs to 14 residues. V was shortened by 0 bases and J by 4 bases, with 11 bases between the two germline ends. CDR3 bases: TGTGCCAGCAGCGTAGAGGAGGGGATTTACGAGCAGTACTTC. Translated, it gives CASSVEEGIYEQYF. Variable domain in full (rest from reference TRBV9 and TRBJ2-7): DSGVTQTPKHLITATGQRVTLRCSPRSGDLSVYWYQQSLDQGLQFLIQYYNGEERAKGNILERFSAQQFPDLHSELNLSSLELGDSALYFCASSVEEGIYEQYFGPGTRLTVT.

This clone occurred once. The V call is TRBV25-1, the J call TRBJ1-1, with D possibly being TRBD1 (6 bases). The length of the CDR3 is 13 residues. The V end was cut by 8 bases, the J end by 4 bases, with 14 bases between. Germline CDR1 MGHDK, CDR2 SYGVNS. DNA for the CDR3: TGTGCCAGCCGTTTCTCAGGGGCCACTGAAGCTTTCTTT. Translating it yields CASRFSGATEAFF.

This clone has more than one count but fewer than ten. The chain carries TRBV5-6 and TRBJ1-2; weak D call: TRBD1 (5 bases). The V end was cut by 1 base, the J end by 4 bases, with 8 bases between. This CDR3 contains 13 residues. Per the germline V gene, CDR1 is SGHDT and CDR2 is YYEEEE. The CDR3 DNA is TGTGCCAGCAGCTTGACAGGTTCCTATGGCTACACCTTC. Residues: CASSLTGSYGYTF.

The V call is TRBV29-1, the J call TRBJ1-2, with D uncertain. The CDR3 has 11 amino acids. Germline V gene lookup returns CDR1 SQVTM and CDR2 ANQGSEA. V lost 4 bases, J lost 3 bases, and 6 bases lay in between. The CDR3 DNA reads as TGCAGCGTTGTCCGGGACTATGGCTACACCTTC. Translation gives CSVVRDYGYTF.

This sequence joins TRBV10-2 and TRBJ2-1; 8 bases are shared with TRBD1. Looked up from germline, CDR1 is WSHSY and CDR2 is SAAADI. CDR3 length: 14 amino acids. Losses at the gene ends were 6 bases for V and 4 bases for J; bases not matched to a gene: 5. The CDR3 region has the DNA TGCGCCAGCAGGGGGACAGGACCTTACAATGAGCAGTTCTTC. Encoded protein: CASRGTGPYNEQFF.

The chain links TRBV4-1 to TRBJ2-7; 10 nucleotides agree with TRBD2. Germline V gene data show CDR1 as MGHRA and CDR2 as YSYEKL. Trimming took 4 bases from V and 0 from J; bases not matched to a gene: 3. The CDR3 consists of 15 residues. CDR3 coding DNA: TGCGCCAGCAGCCGGACTAGCGGTTACTCCTACGAGCAGTACTTC. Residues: CASSRTSGYSYEQYF.

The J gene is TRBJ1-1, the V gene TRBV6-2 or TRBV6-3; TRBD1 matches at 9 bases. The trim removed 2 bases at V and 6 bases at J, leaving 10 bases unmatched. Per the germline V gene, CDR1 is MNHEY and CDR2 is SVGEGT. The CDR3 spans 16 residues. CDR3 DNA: TGTGCCAGCAGTTACGTCCCGGGACAGGGTTCGGCTGAAGCTTTCTTT. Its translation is CASSYVPGQGSAEAFF.

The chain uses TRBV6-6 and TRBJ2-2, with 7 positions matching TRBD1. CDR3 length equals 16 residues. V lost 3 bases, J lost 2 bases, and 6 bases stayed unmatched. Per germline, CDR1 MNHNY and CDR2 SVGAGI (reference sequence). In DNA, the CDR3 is TGTGCCAGCAGTTATTCCGGGACAGCAAACACCGGGGAGCTGTTTTTT. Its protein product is CASSYSGTANTGELFF.

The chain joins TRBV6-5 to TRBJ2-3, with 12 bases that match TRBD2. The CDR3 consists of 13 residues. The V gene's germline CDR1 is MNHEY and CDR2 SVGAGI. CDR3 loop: CVVGTSGTDTQYF. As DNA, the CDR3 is TGTGTAGTCGGGACTAGCGGGACAGATACGCAGTATTTT.

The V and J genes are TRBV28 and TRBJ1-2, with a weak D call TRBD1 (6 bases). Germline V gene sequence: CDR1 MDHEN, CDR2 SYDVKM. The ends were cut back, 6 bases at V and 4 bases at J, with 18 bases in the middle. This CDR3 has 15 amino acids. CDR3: CASRQPIGGVYGYTF. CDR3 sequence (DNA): TGTGCCAGCAGGCAGCCCATAGGGGGGGTCTATGGCTACACCTTC.

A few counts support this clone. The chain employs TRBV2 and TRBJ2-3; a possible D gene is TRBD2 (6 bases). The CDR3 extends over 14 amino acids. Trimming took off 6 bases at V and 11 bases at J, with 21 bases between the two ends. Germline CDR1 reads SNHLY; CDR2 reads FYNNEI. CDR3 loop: CASSALPTGTEQYF. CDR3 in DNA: TGTGCCAGCAGCGCTCTGCCGACCGGGACTGAGCAGTATTTT.

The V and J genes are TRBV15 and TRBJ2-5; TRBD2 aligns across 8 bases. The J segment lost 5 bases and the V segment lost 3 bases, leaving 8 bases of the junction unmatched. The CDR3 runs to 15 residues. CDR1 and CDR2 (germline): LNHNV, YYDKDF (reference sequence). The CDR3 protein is CATSRDLSGGETQYF. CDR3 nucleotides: TGTGCCACCAGCAGGGACCTTTCGGGGGGGGAGACCCAGTACTTC.

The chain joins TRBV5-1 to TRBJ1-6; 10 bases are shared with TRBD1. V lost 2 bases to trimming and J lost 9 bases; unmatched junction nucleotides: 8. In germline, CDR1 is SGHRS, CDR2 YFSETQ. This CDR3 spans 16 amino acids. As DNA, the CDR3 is TGCGCCAGCAGCTTTGTCACCGGGACAGGGGCTTCACCCCTCCACTTT. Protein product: CASSFVTGTGASPLHF.

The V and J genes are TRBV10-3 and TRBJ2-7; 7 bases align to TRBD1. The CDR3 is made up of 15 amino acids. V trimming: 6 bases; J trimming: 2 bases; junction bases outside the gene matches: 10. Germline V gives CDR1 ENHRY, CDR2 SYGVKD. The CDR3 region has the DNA TGTGCCATCAGGCAAGGGACAGCCGTTACCTACGAGCAGTACTTC. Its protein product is CAIRQGTAVTYEQYF.

The CDR3 region is CASSFRYEQYF. As DNA, the CDR3 is TGTGCCAGCAGCTTTCGCTACGAGCAGTACTTC. This sequence joins TRBV7-9 and TRBJ2-7; D is undetermined. Per the germline V gene, CDR1 is SEHNR and CDR2 is FQNEAQ (reference sequence). V lost 3 bases to trimming and J lost 3 bases, with 3 bases between them. CDR3 length: 11 residues.

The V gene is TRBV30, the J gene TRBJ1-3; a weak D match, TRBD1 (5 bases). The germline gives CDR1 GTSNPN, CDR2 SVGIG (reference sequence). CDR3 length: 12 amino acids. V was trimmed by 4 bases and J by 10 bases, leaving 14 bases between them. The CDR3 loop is CAWTSRQGTIYF. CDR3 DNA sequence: TGTGCCTGGACCTCAAGGCAGGGTACCATATATTTT.

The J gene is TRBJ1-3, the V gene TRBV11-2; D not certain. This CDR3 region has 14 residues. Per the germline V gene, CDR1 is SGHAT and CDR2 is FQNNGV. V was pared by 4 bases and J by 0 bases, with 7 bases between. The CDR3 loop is CASSSGSSGNTIYF. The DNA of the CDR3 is TGTGCCAGCAGCTCCGGTTCCTCTGGAAACACCATATATTTT.